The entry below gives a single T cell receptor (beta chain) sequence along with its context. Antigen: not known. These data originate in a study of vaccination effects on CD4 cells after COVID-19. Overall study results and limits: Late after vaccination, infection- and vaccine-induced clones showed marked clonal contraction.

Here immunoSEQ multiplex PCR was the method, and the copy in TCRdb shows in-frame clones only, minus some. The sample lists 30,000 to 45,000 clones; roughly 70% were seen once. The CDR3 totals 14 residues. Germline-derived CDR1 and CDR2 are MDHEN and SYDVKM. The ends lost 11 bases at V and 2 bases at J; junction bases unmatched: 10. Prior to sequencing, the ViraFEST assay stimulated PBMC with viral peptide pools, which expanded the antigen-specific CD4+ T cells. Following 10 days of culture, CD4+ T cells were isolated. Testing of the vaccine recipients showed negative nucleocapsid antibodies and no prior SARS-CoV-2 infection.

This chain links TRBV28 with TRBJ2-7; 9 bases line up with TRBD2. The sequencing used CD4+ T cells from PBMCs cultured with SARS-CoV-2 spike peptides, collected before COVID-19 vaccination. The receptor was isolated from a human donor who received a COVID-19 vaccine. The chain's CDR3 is CAGASGGRAYEQYF. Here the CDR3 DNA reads TGTGCCGGCGCCTCGGGCGGGAGGGCCTACGAGCAGTACTTC.